This T cell receptor (beta chain) was recovered during a study of cytotoxic CD8 clonotypes in ibrutinib-treated CLL. Study details: Included were 11 to 12 relapsed/refractory and roughly 15 treatment-naive patients, of whom about 18 were IGHV unmutated. A mean of around 270,000 productive templates and tens of thousands of productive rearrangements was obtained per sample.

Notes on the study in general: Baseline clonality, higher than in age-matched healthy donors, tracked circulating CD8+ T-cell counts.

With respect to this clone: Its antigen is currently unknown.

PBMCs that had been cryopreserved were the source of 2 to 2.5 micrograms of genomic DNA for TCR beta libraries. Germline V gene lookup returns CDR1 MDHEN and CDR2 SYDVKM. The length of the CDR3 is 13 residues. Deletions cut 7 bases from V and 2 bases from J, with 8 bases between. TCRdb's copy holds only in-frame clones and misses some; the assay was immunoSEQ multiplex PCR. The sample lists 100,000 to 150,000 clones, 80% to 90% occurring once. J is TRBJ2-2 and V is TRBV28; D is ambiguous. The sample in question was PBMCs, obtained after 24 months of ibrutinib treatment. The source is a human donor with chronic lymphocytic leukemia. The CDR3 reads CASMKSNTGELFF. The CDR3 coding sequence is TGTGCCAGCATGAAAAGCAACACCGGGGAGCTGTTTTTT.